This T cell receptor (beta chain) was identified during a study of tumor and adjacent non-tumor tissue in lung cancer. Study conclusions and caveats: TCR diversity was significantly greater in tumor than normal lung tissue.

The library came from three nested PCR rounds adapted from ARM-PCR protocols. TCRdb re-analysed the multiplex PCR reads in MiXCR, keeping a single row per CDR3 protein. The data show 91,000 or so distinct CDR3 sequences, just over 65% seen once. In its sample, this clonotype was seen many times. Its antigen is undetermined. No cell sorting was done before RNA was extracted from the tissue. Germline CDR1 and CDR2: DFQATT and SNEGSKA (reference sequence). The CDR3 contains 12 residues. The V and J ends lost 1 base and 5 bases respectively, with 9 bases between them. This receptor was identified in a man aged 55 to 70 with non-small cell lung cancer. The V gene is TRBV20-1, the J gene TRBJ2-7; possible D gene TRBD1, 5 bases. Sequenced input: lung tumor tissue. The CDR3 DNA reads TGCAGTGCTAGAGGCAGGGCCAACGAGCAGTACTTC. Its protein is CSARGRANEQYF.